The present T cell receptor beta chain was sequenced within a study of T-cell memory formation after mild COVID-19. Constant-segment-primed 5'RACE gave TCR alpha and TCR beta cDNA libraries with sample barcodes and UMIs. From the 5' RACE reads, TCRdb called clonotypes with MiXCR, one entry per CDR3 protein. The profile shows some 100,000 distinct CDR3 sequences, around 10% of them singletons. This clonotype was seen more than once but under ten times. The antigen remains undetermined. Germline values: CDR1 SGHTA, CDR2 FQGTGA. CDR3 length: 13 amino acids. V shed 7 bases and J shed 4 bases, with 13 bases lying between them. General study points: Shrinking CD4+ clones were chiefly CM and EM; CD8+ ones were chiefly EMRA.

The sample was PBMCs or a T cell subset sorted from them (not recorded which). The genes are TRBV7-3 and TRBJ1-2; TRBD1 is a possible D gene (5 bases). The origin of this receptor is a man in his late teens or twenties who had mild COVID-19 (a few samples of this study predate the infection). Cell type and time point are not known. The CDR3 DNA reads TGTGCCAGCACCCCGGGACGGATCTATGGCTACACCTTC. This encodes CASTPGRIYGYTF.